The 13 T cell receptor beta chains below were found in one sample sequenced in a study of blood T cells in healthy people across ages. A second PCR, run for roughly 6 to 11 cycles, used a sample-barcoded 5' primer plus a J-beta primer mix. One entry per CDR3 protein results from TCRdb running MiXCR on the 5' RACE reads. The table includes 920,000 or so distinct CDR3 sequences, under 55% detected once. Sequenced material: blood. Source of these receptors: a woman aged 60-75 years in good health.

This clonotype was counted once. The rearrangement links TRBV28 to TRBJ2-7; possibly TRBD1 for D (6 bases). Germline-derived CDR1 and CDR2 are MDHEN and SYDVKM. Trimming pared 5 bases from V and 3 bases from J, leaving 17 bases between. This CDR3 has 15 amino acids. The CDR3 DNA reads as TGTGCCAGCAGTGCCATCGGGACAACTTACTACGAGCAGTACTTC. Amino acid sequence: CASSAIGTTYYEQYF.

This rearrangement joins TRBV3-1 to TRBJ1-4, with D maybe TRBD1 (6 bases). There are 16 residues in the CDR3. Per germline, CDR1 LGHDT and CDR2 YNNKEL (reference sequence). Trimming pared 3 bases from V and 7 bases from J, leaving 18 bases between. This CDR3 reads CASSHPGRDTAEKLFF. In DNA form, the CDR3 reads TGTGCCAGCAGCCACCCCGGGAGGGACACAGCTGAAAAACTGTTTTTT.

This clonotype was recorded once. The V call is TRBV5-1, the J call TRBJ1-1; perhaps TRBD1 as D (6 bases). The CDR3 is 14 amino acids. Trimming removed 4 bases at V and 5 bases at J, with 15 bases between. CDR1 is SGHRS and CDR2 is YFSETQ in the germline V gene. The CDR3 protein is CASSVDSTGTEAFF. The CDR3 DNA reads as TGCGCCAGCAGCGTGGACTCTACAGGGACTGAAGCTTTCTTT.

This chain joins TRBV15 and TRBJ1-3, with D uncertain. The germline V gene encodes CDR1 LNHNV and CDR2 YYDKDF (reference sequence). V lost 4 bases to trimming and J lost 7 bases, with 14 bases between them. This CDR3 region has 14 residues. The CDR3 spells CATSNRFHVNTIYF. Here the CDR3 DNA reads TGTGCCACCAGCAACAGATTCCACGTGAACACCATATATTTT.

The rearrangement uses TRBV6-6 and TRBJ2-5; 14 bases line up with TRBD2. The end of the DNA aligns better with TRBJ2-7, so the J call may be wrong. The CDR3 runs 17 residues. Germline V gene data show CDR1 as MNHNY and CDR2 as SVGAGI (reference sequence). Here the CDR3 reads CASSYGEGTSGSYEQYF. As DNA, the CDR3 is TGTGCCAGCAGTTACGGCGAGGGGACTAGCGGGAGTTACGAGCAGTACTTC.

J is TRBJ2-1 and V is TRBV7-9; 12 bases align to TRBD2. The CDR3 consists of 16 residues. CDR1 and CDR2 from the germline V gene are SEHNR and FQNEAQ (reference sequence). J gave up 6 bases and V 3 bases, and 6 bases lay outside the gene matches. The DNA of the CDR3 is TGTGCCAGCAGCTTTCTAGCGGGAGGGCCCGGCAATGAGCAGTTCTTC. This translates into CASSFLAGGPGNEQFF.

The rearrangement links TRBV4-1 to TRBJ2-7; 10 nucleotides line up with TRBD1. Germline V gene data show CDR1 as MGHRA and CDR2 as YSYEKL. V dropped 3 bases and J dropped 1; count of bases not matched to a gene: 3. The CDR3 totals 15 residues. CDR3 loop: CASSHRTGGSYEQYF. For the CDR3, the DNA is TGCGCCAGCAGCCACCGGACAGGGGGGTCCTACGAGCAGTACTTC.

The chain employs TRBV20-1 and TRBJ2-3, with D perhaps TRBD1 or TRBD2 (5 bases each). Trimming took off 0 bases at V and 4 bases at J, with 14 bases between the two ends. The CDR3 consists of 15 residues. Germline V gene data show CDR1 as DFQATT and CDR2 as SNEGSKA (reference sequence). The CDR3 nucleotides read TGCAGTGCTAGAGAGGGGACGGCTGGCGCAGATACGCAGTATTTT. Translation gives CSAREGTAGADTQYF.

The CDR3 sequence is CASKNGGGDEQYF. The CDR3 DNA sequence: TGTGCCAGCAAAAACGGTGGAGGAGACGAGCAGTACTTC. The V and J genes are TRBV6-2 or TRBV6-3 and TRBJ2-7, with D possibly being TRBD2 (5 bases). From germline, CDR1 is MNHEY and CDR2 SVGEGT. V gave up 7 bases and J gave up 5 bases, with 15 bases separating them. This CDR3 spans 13 amino acids.

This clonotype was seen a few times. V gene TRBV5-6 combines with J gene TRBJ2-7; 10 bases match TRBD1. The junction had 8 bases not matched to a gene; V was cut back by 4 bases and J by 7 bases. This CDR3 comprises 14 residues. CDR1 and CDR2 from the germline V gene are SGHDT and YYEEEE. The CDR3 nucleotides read TGTGCCAGCAGCCCGGACAGGGGGGTTAGTGAGCAGTACTTC. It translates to CASSPDRGVSEQYF.

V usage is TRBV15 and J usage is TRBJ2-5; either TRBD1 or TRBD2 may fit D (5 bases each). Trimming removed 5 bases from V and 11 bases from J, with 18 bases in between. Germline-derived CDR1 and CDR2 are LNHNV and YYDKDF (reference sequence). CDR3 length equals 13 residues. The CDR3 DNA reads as TGTGCCACCAGCGAGGGGAGTAGGGGTGAGCAGTACTTC. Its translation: CATSEGSRGEQYF.

This CDR3 reads CASSPKWEYEQFF. The CDR3 nucleotides are TGTGCCAGCTCACCAAAGTGGGAGTATGAGCAGTTCTTC. The chain is built from TRBV18 and TRBJ2-1, with D possibly being TRBD2 (5 bases). CDR1 KGHSH and CDR2 LQKENI come from the germline V gene. Trimming removed 2 bases at V and 8 bases at J, with 10 bases between. There are 13 residues in the CDR3.

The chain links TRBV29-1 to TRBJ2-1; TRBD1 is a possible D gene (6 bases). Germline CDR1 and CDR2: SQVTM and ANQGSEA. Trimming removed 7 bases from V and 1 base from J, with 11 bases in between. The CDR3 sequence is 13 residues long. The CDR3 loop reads CSARTVSYNEQFF. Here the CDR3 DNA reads TGCAGCGCCAGGACAGTTTCCTACAATGAGCAGTTCTTC.